This T cell receptor (beta chain) was obtained from a study of T cell responses to AZD1222 COVID-19 vaccine (dated by TCRdb to about 2021). In the study overall: AZD1222 recipients given second doses at about 4 weeks or at about 12 weeks were pooled, since spike-specific TCR depth and breadth were not found to differ between the two schedules. A total of more than 230 trial participants underwent TCR sequencing, of whom around 200 received two doses of AZD1222 and roughly 25 received two doses of the MenACWY control vaccine. Trial participants were enrolled by age into 18-55, 56-69 and 70-plus year subgroups, with approximately 150, 28 and 58 TCR-sequenced participants respectively.

The CDR3 regions of human TCRbeta chains were analyzed by immunosequencing. The authors' analysis ran thus. TCRs in the repertoires were matched against a reference library of SARS-CoV-2-specific TCRs that had been generated with the MIRA antigen-specificity platform. Breadth meant the fraction of unique TCRs that were SARS-CoV-2-associated, whereas depth meant the fraction of total T cells that were SARS-CoV-2-associated. Using the MIRA data, every spike-specific TCR was mapped to the spike region that the TCR reacted to and assigned to either a CD4 or a CD8 class. Log10-transformed breadth and depth values were compared by one-way ANOVA with Sidak's multiple comparisons tests. Drawn from immuneACCESS, this table holds only the in-frame rearrangements with V and J called that TCRdb kept. Clones are partly lost; checked studies trace under half to an unresolved V gene and leave the rest unexplained. D and trimming come from the DNA, and the V and J calls and clone size come from that table. The sample data list about 140,000 clones, and 85% to 90% of these were observed just once. The ten biggest clones cover about 3.5% of the sample.

Concerning this clone itself: This clone's antigen is unknown. Within one base of it there is no much larger clone, and no base qualities were kept.

The sample's time point label, decoded: baseline before first vaccination. The vaccinee samples were drawn from two UK trials, COV001 and COV002, one of which was a single-blind randomized controlled phase 2/3 trial testing AZD1222 (ChAdOx1 nCoV-19) in healthy adults. For TCRbeta chain sequencing, PBMC samples were collected from trial participants at day 0 and at day 28 after the second dose. From its cysteine to its phenylalanine, the CDR3 spans 12 amino acids. Only CDR3 DNA remains: 36 bases, in frame from the first base. Relative to germline, V is missing 5 bases and J is missing 7 bases, with 4 bases of the junction outside any gene match. Looking up the germline V gene (reference sequence) yields CDR1 SEHNR and CDR2 FQNEAQ. The investigation overall reported the following: Reportedly, close to half of the unique spike-specific TCRs recognized epitopes lying outside the regions that are mutated in the B.1.351 and B.1.1.7 variants. A significant rise in spike-specific TCR breadth and depth was observed after two AZD1222 doses relative to day 0 and relative to MenACWY recipients. The whole spike protein was spanned by vaccine-associated CD4 TCRs, and dominant responses were seen in regions 160-218 and 743-854. The 56-69-year group was small, and its depth increase did not reach significance, likely because of low power. Conclusions about previously exposed vaccinees were limited because only six AZD1222 recipients were SARS-CoV-2 seropositive at baseline. Participants were mostly white British and included more females than males, and it was suggested by the authors that clonal diversity may have been underestimated. Because no day 14 peak-response samples were available, repertoires were characterized only after the peak T cell response.

The starting material was peripheral blood, obtained on day 0 of AZD1222 vaccination. This clonotype was sampled from an adult in good health. The chain was built from TRBV7-9 and TRBJ1-1, with TRBD1 matching 7 junction bases. The CDR3 region reads CASSLNRGEAFF. The DNA sequence is TGTGCCAGCAGCCTTAACAGGGGTGAAGCTTTCTTT.